These 17 T cell receptor beta chains were all obtained from the same sample, sequenced in a study of post-analysis software for immune sequencing data. Broader study findings: TRBV segments more frequent in patients than in controls numbered a few and included TRBV5-6, TRBV5-1 and TRBV20-1.

Libraries were made from TCR beta cDNA, and they carried unique molecular identifiers. TCRdb ran MiXCR on the PCR reads and lists one entry per CDR3 protein. The table includes about 800,000 distinct CDR3 sequences, 30% detected once. These receptors' antigens are unknown. The sequencing sample was made of blood. The receptors stem from a girl between 10 and 17 years old with multiple sclerosis.

The table lists this clonotype with a few counts. The V and J genes are TRBV5-1 and TRBJ2-3; TRBD1 aligns across 7 bases. V was clipped by 1 base and J by 3 bases; unmatched bases: 5. The CDR3 consists of 15 residues. In germline, CDR1 is SGHRS, CDR2 YFSETQ. CDR3 nucleotide sequence: TGCGCCAGCAGCTTGCGAGGGGGCAATACAGATACGCAGTATTTT. It yields the protein CASSLRGGNTDTQYF.

A few counts support this clonotype. V usage is TRBV7-2 and J usage is TRBJ2-6; unclear D gene. The CDR3 extends over 15 amino acids. Germline V gene lookup returns CDR1 SGHTA and CDR2 FQGNSA. V was clipped by 5 bases and J by 0 bases, with 8 bases between them. The CDR3 is CASSRIFSGANVLTF. The DNA of the CDR3 is TGTGCCAGCAGCCGAATCTTCTCTGGGGCCAACGTCCTGACTTTC.

The sample holds a few counts of this clonotype. This chain uses TRBV28 with TRBJ2-1; D is ambiguous. This CDR3 region has 15 residues. Per germline, CDR1 MDHEN and CDR2 SYDVKM. Trimming left V 5 bases short and J 5 bases short, with 16 bases between. In DNA form, the CDR3 reads TGTGCCAGCAGTCGGAATGGTGCGGCAAACAATGAGCAGTTCTTC. Translated, it gives CASSRNGAANNEQFF.

V gene TRBV7-8 combines with J gene TRBJ2-6; no clear D gene. Per germline, CDR1 SGHVS and CDR2 FQNEAQ. Trimming took 8 bases from V and 0 from J, leaving 5 bases between them. The CDR3 sequence is 13 residues long. For the CDR3, the DNA is TGTGCCAGCGCAGACTCTGGGGCCAACGTCCTGACTTTC. Protein sequence: CASADSGANVLTF. The whole variable domain, filled in from reference TRBV7-8 and TRBJ2-6, reads GAGVSQSPRYKVAKRGQDVALRCDPISGHVSLFWYQQALGQGPEFLTYFQNEAQLDKSGLPSDRFFAERPEGSVSTLKIQRTQQEDSAVYLCASADSGANVLTFGAGSRLTVL.

The V and J genes are TRBV12-3 or TRBV12-4 and TRBJ2-3; 7 positions match TRBD2. The ends lost 3 bases at V and 4 bases at J; junction bases unmatched: 7. The CDR3 consists of 15 residues. The CDR3: CASSLGVGGADTQYF. The CDR3 nucleotides read TGTGCCAGCAGTTTGGGGGTTGGGGGGGCAGATACGCAGTATTTT.

A few counts support this clonotype. The gene calls are TRBV28 and TRBJ2-3; possible D gene TRBD2, 5 bases. The germline V gene encodes CDR1 MDHEN and CDR2 SYDVKM. The CDR3 sequence is 15 residues long. V lost 5 bases and J 2 bases, leaving 14 bases between the germline ends. As DNA, the CDR3 is TGTGCCAGCAGTGCTGGAGCGGCTAACACAGATACGCAGTATTTT. Its translation: CASSAGAANTDTQYF. Together with reference TRBV28 and TRBJ2-3, the CDR3 gives the full variable domain: DVKVTQSSRYLVKRTGEKVFLECVQDMDHENMFWYRQDPGLGLRLIYFSYDVKMKEKGDIPEGYSVSREKKERFSLILESASTNQTSMYLCASSAGAANTDTQYFGPGTRLTVL.

Of note for this clonotype: At one end, the junction sequence differs from germline, possibly due to a read error. The chain employs TRBV28 and TRBJ1-2, with unresolved D. Looked up from germline, CDR1 is MDHEN and CDR2 is SYDVKM. There are 19 residues in the CDR3. The CDR3 DNA follows: TGTACCAGCAGTTTGATTCGTGGGCCAAGGGAAGTTCGAGACTATGGCTACACCTTC. Amino acid sequence: CTSSLIRGPREVRDYGYTF.

The gene calls are TRBV10-3 and TRBJ2-2, with 10 nucleotides matching TRBD2. J lost 5 bases, V lost 5 bases, and 5 bases had no gene match. Germline V gene data show CDR1 as ENHRY and CDR2 as SYGVKD. The CDR3 length is 15 residues. The CDR3 reads CAISKSGRVTGELFF. For the CDR3, the DNA is TGTGCCATCAGTAAGAGCGGGAGGGTGACCGGGGAGCTGTTTTTT.

V and J are TRBV4-1 and TRBJ2-6; D unclear. Deletions cut 0 bases from V and 2 bases from J, with 8 bases between. Germline loops: CDR1 MGHRA, CDR2 YSYEKL. The CDR3 is made up of 16 amino acids. Written as DNA, the CDR3 is TGCGCCAGCAGCCAAGACCAAGCCCCTGGGGCCAACGTCCTGACTTTC. Encoded protein: CASSQDQAPGANVLTF.

This clonotype was observed a few times. The rearrangement uses TRBV20-1 and TRBJ2-2, with D hard to call. With 0 bases removed from V and 5 bases from J, the gap between germline ends came to 13 bases. Germline V gives CDR1 DFQATT, CDR2 SNEGSKA (reference sequence). There are 15 residues in the CDR3. CDR3 sequence (DNA): TGCAGTGCTAGAGATTTTTTAATAGGGACCGGGGAGCTGTTTTTT. This sequence encodes CSARDFLIGTGELFF.

There are a few counts of this clonotype. The rearrangement uses TRBV7-2 and TRBJ1-1; D uncertain. V lost 3 bases, J lost 1 base, and 6 bases lay in between. From germline, CDR1 is SGHTA and CDR2 FQGNSA. The CDR3 is made up of 13 amino acids. The CDR3 loop reads CASSFSENTEAFF. The CDR3 DNA reads TGTGCCAGCAGCTTTTCGGAGAACACTGAAGCTTTCTTT. Looking up the rest from reference TRBV7-2 and TRBJ1-1 gives the full variable domain: GAGVSQSPSNKVTEKGKDVELRCDPISGHTALYWYRQSLGQGLEFLIYFQGNSAPDKSGLPSDRFSAERTGGSVSTLTIQRTQQEDSAVYLCASSFSENTEAFFGQGTRLTVV.

Remarks on this clonotype: At one boundary the junction diverges from the germline segment, which might be a read error. The chain couples TRBV7-9 to TRBJ2-7, with a tentative D call TRBD1 (6 bases). The CDR3 extends over 14 amino acids. Per the germline V gene, CDR1 is SEHNR and CDR2 is FQNEAQ (reference sequence). CDR3 in amino acids: CANSPGQYSYEQYF. CDR3 in DNA: TGTGCCAACAGCCCAGGACAGTACTCCTACGAGCAGTACTTC.

The chain links TRBV3-1 to TRBJ1-1; D is possibly TRBD1 (5 bases). Germline CDR1 reads LGHDT; CDR2 reads YNNKEL (reference sequence). V was clipped by 0 bases and J by 4 bases, with 9 bases between them. There are 14 residues in the CDR3. Here the CDR3 DNA reads TGTGCCAGCAGCCAAGATGGGACGTCCACTGAAGCTTTCTTT. It is translated as CASSQDGTSTEAFF.

A few counts support this clonotype. This chain connects TRBV20-1 to TRBJ1-5, with D possibly TRBD1 on 5 matching bases. The germline V and J ends were trimmed by 6 bases and 3 bases, with 12 bases remaining between them. Germline CDR1 and CDR2: DFQATT and SNEGSKA (reference sequence). This CDR3 contains 13 residues. For the CDR3, the DNA is TGCAGTGCCTGGGGGGAGTTCAATCAGCCCCAGCATTTT. Protein product: CSAWGEFNQPQHF.

J is TRBJ2-3 and V is TRBV20-1; D is unresolved. CDR3 length: 12 residues. Germline V CDR1 and CDR2: DFQATT, SNEGSKA (reference sequence). The germline V and J ends were trimmed by 6 bases and 3 bases, with 10 bases remaining between them. In DNA, the CDR3 is TGCAGTGCGCAAACAGAGACAGATACGCAGTATTTT. It translates to CSAQTETDTQYF.

This clonotype has more than one count but fewer than ten. Here the CDR3 DNA reads TGCGCCAGCAGCCAAGATCTCGCGACAGGGGGACCCTATGGCTACACCTTC. As protein: CASSQDLATGGPYGYTF. The V call is TRBV4-1, the J call TRBJ1-2; 9 bases are shared with TRBD1. The CDR3 is 17 amino acids. V trimming: 0 bases; J trimming: 4 bases; junction bases outside the gene matches: 9. Germline CDR1 and CDR2: MGHRA and YSYEKL.

Notes on this clonotype: An end of the junction does not agree with germline; a read error may underlie this. The chain has TRBV6-6 and TRBJ2-5, with TRBD2 as a possible D gene (5 bases). Germline CDR1 is MNHNY and CDR2 is SVGAGI (reference sequence). The CDR3 has 14 residues. Here the CDR3 DNA reads TGTGCCAGCAGGTACTCGAGCCGGGGAGAGACCCAGTACTTC. This encodes CASRYSSRGETQYF.